This entry describes one T cell receptor (beta chain). This clone's antigen is unknown. Base qualities are not provided; no much larger clone lies one nucleotide away. The sample comes from a study of cytomegalovirus exposure and HLA in healthy donors (dated by TCRdb to the late 2010s). Describing the broader study: An earlier analysis of roughly 610 of the donors reported 276 Gb of sequence data and 117 million unique TCR beta sequences obtained from about 200 million T cells. Approximately 300 gigabases of sequencing data and 70 million to 100 million unique TCR sequences made up an early release that covered approximately 650 HLA-typed donors. Of the 398 genotyped donors, 65% to 90% fell in the genetic ancestry cluster associated with self-reported Caucasian donors. The study was designed to test whether signatures of past pathogen exposure could be identified by cataloging public T cell receptors. The study profiled the T cell repertoires of under 700 subjects by immunosequencing and related them to cytomegalovirus serostatus. Along with the approximately 670-subject first cohort, a separate validation cohort of some 130 different subjects was used. To predict cytomegalovirus infection status, the study brought together high-throughput TCR immunosequencing, statistical association of individual TCRs with disease status, and machine learning. A later analysis re-examined previously published TCR beta repertoires from just over 650 donors and added high-resolution HLA genotyping to investigate patterns of TCR occurrence. The later analysis used no new phenotypic data to find candidate immune exposures, relying instead on TCR beta sequences and their occurrence across donors. To decide whether each TCR beta V gene segment behaved as functional or pseudogenic, an earlier analysis of 587 of the donors relied on high-throughput TCR beta sequencing. Donor age, sex, ethnicity and CMV serostatus were compiled alongside the repertoire data. A later genetic analysis took genome-wide SNP genotypes for about three fifths of the 666 donors and used that subset as a discovery cohort. All discovery cohort repertoires had been generated on a single sequencing platform. HLA typing covered class I and class II loci at four-digit resolution. Typing coverage differed by locus: A, B, C, DRB1 and DQB1 were typed in roughly 620-630 donors, DQA1 in 522, DPA1 in 600 to 610, and DPB1 in approximately 450. Because of strong linkage in the cohort, roughly five DR-DQ haplotypes were treated as single units for association and clustering. Among some 410 genotyped donors of the cohort, an average of around 240,000 unique TCR beta nucleotide sequences were sequenced per donor, about a sixth of them non-productive.

The cohort was made up of approximately 700 healthy bone marrow donors. All cohort members were sampled while nominally healthy, although unrecorded immune exposures were likely present. The donor was CMV seropositive and belonged to the group of 250 to 350 seropositive cohort members. A peripheral blood sample was collected from each donor, and TCR beta sequencing was performed on peripheral blood mononuclear cells. Genomic DNA was extracted from the blood cell samples with the Qiagen DNeasy Blood Extraction Kit. Study-wide conclusions, independent of this receptor: A later genetic analysis reported fewer N-insertions in productive TCRs among donors in an Asian-associated ancestry cluster than the roughly 700-donor mean. In a later analysis, HLA-associated TCR beta chains were found to be more clonally expanded and to have lower generation probabilities than equally common non-associated chains. A later analysis found that most CMV-associated TCR beta chains appeared HLA-restricted, with HLA associations seemingly driven largely by CMV exposure. The study gave a list of under 200 TCR beta chains associated with cytomegalovirus. The sequencing pipeline was judged likely to have produced a cluster of highly shared sequence variants as a technical artifact. Three of the identified cytomegalovirus-associated TCR beta chains were confirmed in vitro to be specific for cytomegalovirus antigens. HLA typing was unavailable for some donors at each locus, so association tests used only the typed subset. At a false discovery rate of 0.05, a later analysis linked under 20,000 TCR beta sequences to specific HLA alleles. The earlier analysis of fewer than 750 of the donors excluded some 16 rarely observed V segments, including chromosome 9 orphons, because counts were too low. Several of the top co-occurrence clusters appeared to be linked to parvovirus B19, influenza, CMV and Epstein-Barr virus, according to a later analysis. Assigning TCR associations to individual alleles was difficult when HLA alleles, especially DR and DQ, strongly co-occurred. In this cohort, only TCR beta chains were sequenced, and detectable features were limited by the absence of alpha or paired-chain data. Because the 87-base-pair reads could not distinguish some IMGT-functional V segments, including TRBV6-2 and TRBV6-3, those segments were excluded. A later analysis found that TCR association rates varied across HLA loci, with DRB1 alleles showing the most associated TCRs and HLA-C alleles the fewest. A further reported finding was that TCR beta sequences accurately predicted the HLA-A and HLA-B alleles for most subjects in the first cohort. Roughly uniform sequencing depth across donors was assumed in presence/absence analyses, although this assumption may not hold. An earlier analysis of approximately 500 of the donors showed that most TCR beta V segments appeared in productive rearrangements either about 87% or about 30% of the time, which broadly matched IMGT annotations. The classifier was reported to diagnose cytomegalovirus status with high specificity and sensitivity in both the original cohort and the validation cohort. Most TCR sequences were seen in very few donors, while some public TCRs were found in many individuals. A later genetic analysis associated a missense DCLRE1C variant with V-gene and J-gene trimming of TCR beta chains, and an independent cohort replicated the association. The only immune exposure information available for the cohort was CMV serostatus. According to the authors, the approach could potentially be generalized to other disease states and immunological phenotypes. Correlated functional status among segregating V segments might be attributable to linkage disequilibrium, but an unknown experimental factor could not be ruled out.

Libraries came from the immunoSEQ multiplex PCR assay. For the multiplex PCR, a mixture combining 60 forward primers for TCR Vbeta segments and 13 reverse primers for TCR Jbeta segments was used. The CDR3 region of rearranged TCR beta genes was amplified from genomic DNA by a multiplex PCR assay. On the Illumina HiSeq System, the amplified TCR beta libraries were sequenced as 87-base-pair reads. The study's own analysis went as follows. Across the 640 or so repertoires, a later analysis counted tens of millions of unique TCR beta chains, about 10 million of which were shared by at least two donors. Raw reads were error-corrected and collapsed into unique sequences by a nearest-neighbor algorithm in which closely related sequences were merged to remove PCR and sequencing errors. V, D and J gene segments were assigned by aligning CDR3 sequences to IMGT reference sequences. For a sequence to be retained, at least a six-nucleotide match to both a V gene segment and a J gene segment was required. A rearrangement counted as productive if the CDR3 had no stop codons and remained in frame with V and J, and every other rearrangement counted as non-productive. Following IMGT convention, CDR3 was defined as the stretch from the second conserved V-encoded cysteine up to the conserved J-encoded phenylalanine. The earlier analysis of 587 of the donors excluded any sequence lacking an unambiguous match to a single V gene segment. An earlier analysis of a few hundred of the donors classified V segments as functional when productive rearrangements were above 56.7% and as segregating when the standard deviation between donors was above 5%. A statistical classification framework was developed to diagnose cytomegalovirus status using the catalog of TCR beta chain sequences. V and J gene assignment, in a later analysis, came from comparing TCR nucleotide sequences with IMGT/GENE-DB human TR gene sequences. A later analysis assigned CDR3 sequences and most-parsimonious VDJ recombination scenarios with the TCRdist pipeline. In a later analysis, every TCR beta chain was defined by the combination of its CDR3 amino acid sequence and its V-gene family, and reads without a unique V-gene family were dropped. To address suspected cross-contamination and a sequencing artifact, a later analysis removed around 600 highly shared, low-generation-probability nucleotide sequences. A later analysis calculated a clonal expansion index for each public chain from normalized within-repertoire ranks of inferred template counts. Generation probabilities in a later analysis came from a VDJ recombination model fitted to out-of-frame rearrangements, and those results were checked against IGoR. In a later analysis, TCR-TCR, TCR-HLA and TCR-CMV co-occurrence was scored with hypergeometric tests, and a repertoire-size bias correction was applied to TCR pairs. To estimate false discovery rates, a later analysis permuted the HLA or CMV assignments 20 times. In a later analysis, co-occurring TCRs were grouped with DBSCAN, and TCRdist sequence similarity was added when clustering was performed within HLA-allele-positive subsets. For co-occurrence clustering, repertoires with fewer than 30,000 or more than 120,000 public chains were excluded, along with five or six repertoires with anomalous nucleotide sharing. TCRdb provides this immuneACCESS table in a form limited to in-frame rearrangements. Some clones are lacking; in checked studies, under half of them reflect an unresolved V gene, and why the rest are absent is not known. V, J and clone size reflect that table, while D and trimming were determined from the DNA. Here the sample has about 160,000 clones; 60% to 85% occur a single time. Of the sample, roughly 3.7% falls within the top ten clones.

The germline V gene gives CDR1 as SGHRS and CDR2 as YFSETQ. Trimming leaves V shorter by 4 bases and J shorter by 4 bases, with the junction holding 3 bases beyond the gene matches. From cysteine to phenylalanine, the CDR3 is 15 amino acids long. Just CDR3 DNA is preserved here, 45 bases in frame from base 1. The sequencing sample was made of PBMCs. Recombination linked TRBV5-1 to TRBJ2-5, with TRBD2 matching 14 junction bases. This clonotype was sampled from a man aged 30 to 45 in good health and CMV-seropositive. The CDR3 has the sequence CASSIGLAGGETQYF. The DNA sequence follows: TGCGCCAGCAGCATCGGACTAGCGGGGGGAGAGACCCAGTACTTC.